This T cell receptor beta chain was profiled in a study of T-cell memory formation after mild COVID-19. Findings and caveats of the study: A second wave expanding day 15 to 37 was CD4+-biased; contracting clones were balanced. Clones that contracted clustered mainly in CM and EM if CD4+ and in EMRA if CD8+.

Germline CDR1 reads MNHEY; CDR2 reads SVGAGI. Unmatched junction bases numbered 6, after V lost 5 bases and J lost 3 bases. The CDR3 has 15 residues. MiXCR, run by TCRdb on the 5' RACE reads, gives a single entry per CDR3 protein. The sample includes hundreds of thousands of distinct CDR3 sequences, roughly a sixth of them seen just once. Turning to this clonotype: Its antigen is unidentified.

The chain couples TRBV6-5 to TRBJ2-7, with 11 bases that match TRBD1. Sequencing was performed on PBMCs or a T cell subset sorted from them (not recorded which). This sequence was found in an adult woman who had mild COVID-19 (a few samples of this study predate the infection). Cell type and time point are not known. The CDR3 protein is CASSKGQGGSYEQYF. As DNA, the CDR3 is TGTGCCAGCAGTAAGGGACAGGGGGGAAGCTACGAGCAGTACTTC.